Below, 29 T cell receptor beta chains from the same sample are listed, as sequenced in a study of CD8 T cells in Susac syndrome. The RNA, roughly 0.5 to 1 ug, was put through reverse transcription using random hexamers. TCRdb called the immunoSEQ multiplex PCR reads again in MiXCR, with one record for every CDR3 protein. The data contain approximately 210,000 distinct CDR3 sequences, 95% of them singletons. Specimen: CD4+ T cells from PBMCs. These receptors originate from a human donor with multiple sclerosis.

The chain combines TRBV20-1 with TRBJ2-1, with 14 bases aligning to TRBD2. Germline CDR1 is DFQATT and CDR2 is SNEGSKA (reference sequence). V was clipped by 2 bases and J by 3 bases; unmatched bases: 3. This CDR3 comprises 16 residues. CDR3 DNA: TGCAGTGCTAGATCCGGGACTAGCGGGGGCTACAATGAGCAGTTCTTC. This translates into CSARSGTSGGYNEQFF.

Written as DNA, the CDR3 is TGTGCCAGCAGCTTCCTATCTCTGCAGTCGGAGTGGTTCTTC. Its translation is CASSFLSLQSEWFF. The chain uses TRBV7-2 and TRBJ2-1; no reliable D call. Germline CDR1 reads SGHTA; CDR2 reads FQGNSA. The CDR3 sequence is 14 residues long. Trimming took off 3 bases at V and 15 bases at J, with 21 bases between the two ends.

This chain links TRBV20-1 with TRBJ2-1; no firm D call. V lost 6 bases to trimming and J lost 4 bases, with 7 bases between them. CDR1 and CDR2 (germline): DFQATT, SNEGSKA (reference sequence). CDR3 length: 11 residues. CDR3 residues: CSADQYNEQFF. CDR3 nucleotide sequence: TGCAGTGCCGACCAGTACAATGAGCAGTTCTTC.

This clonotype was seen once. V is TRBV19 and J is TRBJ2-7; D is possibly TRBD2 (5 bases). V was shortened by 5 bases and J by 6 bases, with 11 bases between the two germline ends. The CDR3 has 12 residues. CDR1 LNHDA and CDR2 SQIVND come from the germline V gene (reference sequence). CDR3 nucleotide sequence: TGTGCCAGTAGTCAGAGGGATTCCGAGCAGTACTTC. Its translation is CASSQRDSEQYF.

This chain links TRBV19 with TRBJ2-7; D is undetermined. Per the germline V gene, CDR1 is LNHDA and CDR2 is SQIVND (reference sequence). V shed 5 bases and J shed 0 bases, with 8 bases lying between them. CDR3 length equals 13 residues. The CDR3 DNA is TGTGCCAGTAGTCGGCAGAACTCCTACGAGCAGTACTTC. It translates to CASSRQNSYEQYF.

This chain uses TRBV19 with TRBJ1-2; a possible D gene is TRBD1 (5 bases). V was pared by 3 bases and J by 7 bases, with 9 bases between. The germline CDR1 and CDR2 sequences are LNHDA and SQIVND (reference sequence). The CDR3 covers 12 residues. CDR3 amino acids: CASSMGLGGYTF. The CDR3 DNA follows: TGTGCCAGTAGTATGGGGCTAGGTGGCTACACCTTC.

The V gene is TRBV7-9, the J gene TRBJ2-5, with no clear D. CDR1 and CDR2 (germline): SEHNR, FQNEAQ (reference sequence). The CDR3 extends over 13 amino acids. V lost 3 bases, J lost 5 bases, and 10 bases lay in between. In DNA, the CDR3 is TGTGCCAGCAGCTTTACTTACACGGAGACCCAGTACTTC. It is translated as CASSFTYTETQYF.

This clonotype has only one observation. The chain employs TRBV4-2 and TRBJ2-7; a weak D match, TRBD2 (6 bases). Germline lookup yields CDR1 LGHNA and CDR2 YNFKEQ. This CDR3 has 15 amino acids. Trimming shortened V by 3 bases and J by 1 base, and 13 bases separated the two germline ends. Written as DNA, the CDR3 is TGTGCCAGCAGCCAGGACGCGGGAAGTTCCTACGAGCAGTACTTC. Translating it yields CASSQDAGSSYEQYF.

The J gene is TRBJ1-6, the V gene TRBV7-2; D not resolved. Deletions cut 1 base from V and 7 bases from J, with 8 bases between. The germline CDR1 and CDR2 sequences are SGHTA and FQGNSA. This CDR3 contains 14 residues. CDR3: CASSLDGWNSPLHF. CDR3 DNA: TGTGCCAGCAGCTTAGATGGGTGGAATTCACCCCTCCACTTT.

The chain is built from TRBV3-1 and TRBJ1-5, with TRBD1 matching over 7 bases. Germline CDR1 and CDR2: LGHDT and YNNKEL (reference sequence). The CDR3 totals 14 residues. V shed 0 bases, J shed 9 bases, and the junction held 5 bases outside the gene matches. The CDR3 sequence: CASSQEGGERPQHF. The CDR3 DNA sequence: TGTGCCAGCAGCCAAGAAGGGGGCGAGCGGCCCCAGCATTTT. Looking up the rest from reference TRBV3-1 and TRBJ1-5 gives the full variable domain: DTAVSQTPKYLVTQMGNDKSIKCEQNLGHDTMYWYKQDSKKFLKIMFSYNNKELIINETVPNRFSPKSPDKAHLNLHINSLELGDSAVYFCASSQEGGERPQHFGDGTRLSIL.

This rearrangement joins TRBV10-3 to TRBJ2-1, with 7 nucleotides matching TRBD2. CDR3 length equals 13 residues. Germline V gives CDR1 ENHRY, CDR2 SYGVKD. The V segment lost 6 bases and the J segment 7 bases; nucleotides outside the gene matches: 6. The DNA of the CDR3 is TGTGCCATCAGGGGTAGCGGGTATAATGAGCAGTTCTTC. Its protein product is CAIRGSGYNEQFF.

In DNA, the CDR3 is TGTGCCAGCAGCCAACTAGGGACCCCCGAGGGGTACTACGAGCAGTACTTC. It translates to CASSQLGTPEGYYEQYF. The V and J genes are TRBV11-1 and TRBJ2-7; D may correspond to TRBD1 or TRBD2 (5 bases each). There are 17 residues in the CDR3. Germline CDR1 reads SGHAT; CDR2 reads FQDESV (reference sequence). V was clipped by 5 bases and J by 3 bases, with 23 bases between them.

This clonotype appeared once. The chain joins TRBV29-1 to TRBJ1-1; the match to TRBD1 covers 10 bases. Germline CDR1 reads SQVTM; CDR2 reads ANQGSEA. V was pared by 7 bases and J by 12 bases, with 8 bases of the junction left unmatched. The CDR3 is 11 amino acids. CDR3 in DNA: TGCAGCGCCCAACGACAGGGGGCAACTTTCTTT. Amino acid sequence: CSAQRQGATFF.

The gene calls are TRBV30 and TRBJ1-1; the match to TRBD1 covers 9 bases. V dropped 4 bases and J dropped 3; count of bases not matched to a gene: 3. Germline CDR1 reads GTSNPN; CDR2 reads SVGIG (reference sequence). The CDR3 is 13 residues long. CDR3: CAWTGTGHTEAFF. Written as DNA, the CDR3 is TGTGCCTGGACCGGGACAGGGCACACTGAAGCTTTCTTT.

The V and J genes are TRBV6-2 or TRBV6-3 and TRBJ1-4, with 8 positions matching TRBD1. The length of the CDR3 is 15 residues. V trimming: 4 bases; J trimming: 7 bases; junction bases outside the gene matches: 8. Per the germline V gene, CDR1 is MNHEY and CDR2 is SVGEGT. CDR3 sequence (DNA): TGTGCCAGCAGTTCCCCGCCGACAGGGGCTGAAAAACTGTTTTTT. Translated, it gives CASSSPPTGAEKLFF.

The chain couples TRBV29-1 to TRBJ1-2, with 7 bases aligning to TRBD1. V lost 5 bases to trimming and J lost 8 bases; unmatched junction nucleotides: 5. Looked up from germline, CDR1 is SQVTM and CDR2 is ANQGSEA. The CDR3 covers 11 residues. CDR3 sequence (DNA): TGCAGCGTTCAGACAGGGCCGGGCTACACCTTC. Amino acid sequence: CSVQTGPGYTF. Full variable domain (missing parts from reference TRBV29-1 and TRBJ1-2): SAVISQKPSRDICQRGTSLTIQCQVDSQVTMMFWYRQQPGQSLTLIATANQGSEATYESGFVIDKFPISRPNLTFSTLTVSNMSPEDSSIYLCSVQTGPGYTFGSGTRLTVV.

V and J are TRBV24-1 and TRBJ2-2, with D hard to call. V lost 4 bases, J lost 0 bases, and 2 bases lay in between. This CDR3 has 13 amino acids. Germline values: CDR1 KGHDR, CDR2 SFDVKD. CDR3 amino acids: CATSETNTGELFF. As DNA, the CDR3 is TGTGCCACCAGTGAAACGAACACCGGGGAGCTGTTTTTT.

The chain's CDR3 is CSARGDRGNNSPLHF. CDR3 nucleotides: TGCAGTGCTAGGGGGGACAGGGGGAATAATTCACCCCTCCACTTT. The chain uses TRBV20-1 and TRBJ1-6; 11 nucleotides match TRBD1. V lost 3 bases, J lost 5 bases, and 3 bases stayed unmatched. Germline V gives CDR1 DFQATT, CDR2 SNEGSKA (reference sequence). The CDR3 has 15 residues.

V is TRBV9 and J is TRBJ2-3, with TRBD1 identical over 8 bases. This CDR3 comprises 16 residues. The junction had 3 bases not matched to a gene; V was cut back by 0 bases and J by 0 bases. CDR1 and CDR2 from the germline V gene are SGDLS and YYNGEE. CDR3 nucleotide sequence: TGTGCCAGCAGCGTAGGTACAGGGGGGAGCACAGATACGCAGTATTTT. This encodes CASSVGTGGSTDTQYF. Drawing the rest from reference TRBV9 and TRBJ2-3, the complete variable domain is DSGVTQTPKHLITATGQRVTLRCSPRSGDLSVYWYQQSLDQGLQFLIQYYNGEERAKGNILERFSAQQFPDLHSELNLSSLELGDSALYFCASSVGTGGSTDTQYFGPGTRLTVL.

In nucleotides, the CDR3 is TGTGCCAGCAGACAACATAGCAATCAGCCCCAGCATTTT. It yields the protein CASRQHSNQPQHF. The chain employs TRBV2 and TRBJ1-5; D is undetermined. In germline, CDR1 is SNHLY, CDR2 FYNNEI. The CDR3 has 13 amino acids. V dropped 6 bases and J dropped 0 bases, with 6 bases sitting between them. Complete variable domain (other parts from reference TRBV2 and TRBJ1-5): EPEVTQTPSHQVTQMGQEVILRCVPISNHLYFYWYRQILGQKVEFLVSFYNNEISEKSEIFDDQFSVERPDGSNFTLKIRSTKLEDSAMYFCASRQHSNQPQHFGDGTRLSIL.

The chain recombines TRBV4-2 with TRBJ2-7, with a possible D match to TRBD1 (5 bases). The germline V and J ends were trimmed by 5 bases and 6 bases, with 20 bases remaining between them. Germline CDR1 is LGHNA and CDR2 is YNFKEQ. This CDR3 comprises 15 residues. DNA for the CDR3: TGTGCCAGCAGCGCAATGACGCAGGGTAGGGGCGAGCAGTACTTC. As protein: CASSAMTQGRGEQYF.

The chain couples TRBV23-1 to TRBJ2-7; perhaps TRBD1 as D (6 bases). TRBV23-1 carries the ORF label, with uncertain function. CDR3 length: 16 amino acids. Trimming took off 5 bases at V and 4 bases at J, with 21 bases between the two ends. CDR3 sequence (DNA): TGCGCCAGCAGTTTGCGCCCGGACAGAAAGGCTTACGAGCAGTACTTC. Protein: CASSLRPDRKAYEQYF.

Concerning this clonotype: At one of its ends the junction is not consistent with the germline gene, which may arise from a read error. CDR3 sequence: CASRRDTEVFF. The CDR3 nucleotides are TGTGCCAGCAGAAGGGACACTGAAGTTTTCTTT. The chain has TRBV12-3 or TRBV12-4 and TRBJ1-1, with D perhaps TRBD1 (6 bases). The length of the CDR3 is 11 residues.

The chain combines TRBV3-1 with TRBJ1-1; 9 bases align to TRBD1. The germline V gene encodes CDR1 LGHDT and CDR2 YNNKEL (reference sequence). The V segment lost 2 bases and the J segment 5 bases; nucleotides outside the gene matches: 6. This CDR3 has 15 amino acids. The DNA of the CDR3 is TGTGCCAGCAGCCAACCGGGACAGGGCAAGACTGAAGCTTTCTTT. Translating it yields CASSQPGQGKTEAFF.

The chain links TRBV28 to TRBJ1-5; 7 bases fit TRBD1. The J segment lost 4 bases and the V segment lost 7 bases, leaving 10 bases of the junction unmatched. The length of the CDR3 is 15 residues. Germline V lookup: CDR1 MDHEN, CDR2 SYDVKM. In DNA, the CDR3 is TGTGCCAGCACCCCCAGACAGGGACGGAATCAGCCCCAGCATTTT. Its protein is CASTPRQGRNQPQHF.

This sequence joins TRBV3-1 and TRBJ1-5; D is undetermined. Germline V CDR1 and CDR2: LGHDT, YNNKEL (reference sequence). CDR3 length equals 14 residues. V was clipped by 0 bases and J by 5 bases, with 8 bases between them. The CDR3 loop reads CASSQDLVYQPQHF. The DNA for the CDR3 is TGTGCCAGCAGCCAAGATCTCGTTTATCAGCCCCAGCATTTT.

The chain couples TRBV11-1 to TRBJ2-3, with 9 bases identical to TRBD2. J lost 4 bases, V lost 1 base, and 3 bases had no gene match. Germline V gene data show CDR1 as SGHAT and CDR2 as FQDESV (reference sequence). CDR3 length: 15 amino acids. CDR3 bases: TGTGCCAGCAGCTTAGGTAGCGGGAGTCCAGATACGCAGTATTTT. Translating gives CASSLGSGSPDTQYF.

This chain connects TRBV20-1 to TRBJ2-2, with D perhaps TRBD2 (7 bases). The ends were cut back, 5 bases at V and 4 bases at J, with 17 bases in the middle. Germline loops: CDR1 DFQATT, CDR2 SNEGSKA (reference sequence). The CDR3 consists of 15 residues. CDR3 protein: CSAGGLAAGTGELFF. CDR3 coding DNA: TGCAGTGCTGGGGGGCTAGCGGCGGGCACCGGGGAGCTGTTTTTT.

CDR3 nucleotides: TGTGCCAGCTCACGGACGGAACAGGGAGTCGAGCAGTACTTC. Protein sequence: CASSRTEQGVEQYF. V is TRBV18 and J is TRBJ2-7, with a weak D call TRBD1 (6 bases). Trimming removed 4 bases at V and 6 bases at J, with 16 bases between. CDR3 length: 14 residues. Germline-derived CDR1 and CDR2 are KGHSH and LQKENI.